This note documents a single T cell receptor (beta chain) sequence. Its antigen is currently unknown. The source of the blood RNA was unsorted whole blood, and germline DNA was extracted as well. This CDR3 contains 15 residues. Germline lookup yields CDR1 MGHRA and CDR2 YSYEKL. V was clipped by 0 bases and J by 9 bases, with 15 bases between them. The data were obtained in a study of tumor-infiltrating lymphocytes in primary liver carcinoma. Study-wide background: With diameters of about 4 to 11 cm, tumors were stage T1-T3 N0M0. Overall study findings and caveats: Samples, which were bulk and unsorted, did not allow CD4+ and CD8+ repertoires to be compared. Tumor-adjacent and tumor-blood pairs shared less of their repertoires than tumor region pairs shared.

From approximately 0.5 ug of total RNA, TCR beta-specific cDNA was reverse-transcribed using a constant-region primer. Amplification in three nested multiplex PCR rounds with slightly modified ARM-PCR gave rise to TCR beta libraries. Rounds one and two of PCR, each of roughly 11 cycles, were primed with TRBV1-TRBV30 forward primers and a C-beta reverse primer. Using its own MiXCR run on the multiplex PCR reads, TCRdb lists one record per CDR3 protein. This repertoire shows around 330,000 distinct CDR3 sequences, almost 60% found once; its top ten account for approximately 15%. The TCR comes from a woman younger than 45 with primary liver carcinoma and hepatitis B virus infection. The V call is TRBV4-1, the J call TRBJ1-5; the D gene is possibly TRBD1 (6 bases). Material for sequencing was peripheral blood. The DNA for the CDR3 is TGCGCCAGCAGCCAAGATAGGGGGGGCCATCGGCCCCAGCATTTT. This gives the protein CASSQDRGGHRPQHF.